This TCR beta chain was recorded in a study of T cells in narcolepsy. General observations from the study: Healthy controls reportedly lacked the autoreactive clonotypes serially found in patients' blood. Comparing one patient's CSF and blood CD4+ clonotypes highlighted HCRT- and TRIB2-specific autoreactive clonotypes.

Some clones are missing from TCRdb's copy, which holds only in-frame ones; the method was immunoSEQ multiplex PCR. The repertoire holds around 30,000 clones, approximately 78% seen once, with approximately 1.1% in the top ten. CDR1 PRHDT and CDR2 FYEKMQ come from the germline V gene (reference sequence). V was trimmed by 3 bases and J by 2 bases, leaving 8 bases between them. The CDR3 totals 15 residues. The count of this clone is one. Antigen unknown. Sequencing input: CD45RA- memory CD4+ T cells from PBMCs. The receptor's source is a human donor with narcolepsy. V gene TRBV13 combines with J gene TRBJ2-6; D gene ambiguous. CDR3 DNA sequence: TGTGCCAGCAGCTTGAAAGCTACTGGGGCCAACGTCCTGACTTTC. This sequence encodes CASSLKATGANVLTF. The full variable domain, rest sourced from reference TRBV13 and TRBJ2-6, is AAGVIQSPRHLIKEKRETATLKCYPIPRHDTVYWYQQGPGQDPQFLISFYEKMQSDKGSIPDRFSAQQFSDYHSELNMSSLELGDSALYFCASSLKATGANVLTFGAGSRLTVL.